This T cell receptor beta chain stems from a study of control samples from healthy donors and cancer patients. Sequencing used immunoSEQ multiplex PCR; TCRdb keeps in-frame clones, though not all of them. The sample holds about 28,000 clones, around 80% seen once. Deletions cut 4 bases from V and 7 bases from J, with 8 bases between. The CDR3 runs to 11 residues. The germline CDR1 and CDR2 sequences are DFQATT and SNEGSKA (reference sequence). The specimen was PBMCs. The chain uses TRBV20-1 and TRBJ2-1; D gene unclear. The receptor's source is a man aged 55 to 69 with head and neck cancer. The CDR3 DNA follows: TGCAGTGCTAATAAGAGGAATGAGCAGTTCTTC. Translated: CSANKRNEQFF.